A selection of T cell receptor beta chains follows, all from one sample in a study of control samples from healthy donors and cancer patients. Method: immunoSEQ multiplex PCR; TCRdb's copy keeps in-frame clones and lacks some. The sample has over 150,000 clones, roughly 95% seen once. Sequencing was carried out using blood. Every receptor here comes from a woman in her twenties or thirties in good health. Both conserved end residues are part of each CDR3. Fields, in order: clone size, J gene, V gene, CDR3 protein. Clone size is not always given. Where it is, it says once, few, many or a class for expanded clones.

.,TRBJ1-2,TRBV6-2/TRBV6-3,CASSYSGGQGDGYTF
once,TRBJ1-1,TRBV28,CASSLGAGTAEAFF
.,TRBJ1-2,TRBV2,CATSALANYGYTF
.,TRBJ1-1,TRBV7-8,CASSFRRSRNTEAFF
.,TRBJ2-3,TRBV6-1,CASSEALGGSDTQYF
.,TRBJ1-1,TRBV6-5,CASSYSAAVGREAFF
.,TRBJ1-1,TRBV29-1,CSVEGRVNTEAFF
few,TRBJ1-5,TRBV6-4,CASSDSGSHGPQHF
once,TRBJ1-1,TRBV2,CASSLTANTEAFF
.,TRBJ1-5,TRBV18,CASSMTDSSNQPQHF
.,TRBJ2-3,TRBV5-6,CASSLAGRGLSTDTQYF
.,TRBJ1-1,TRBV7-9,CASSGEVLGGTEAFF
once,TRBJ1-6,TRBV30,CAWSPGLGVPLHF
.,TRBJ1-1,TRBV7-9,CASSFLKQQNTEAFF
.,TRBJ2-1,TRBV5-1,CASSLGQHNNEQFF
few,TRBJ1-4,TRBV19,CASSPRIATNEKLFF
.,TRBJ2-3,TRBV19,CASRQGEHTQYF
.,TRBJ1-6,TRBV6-6,CASSYVSGDNSPLHF